The following is a T cell receptor (beta chain) sequence with its context. This record belongs to a study of blood T cell repertoires in COVID-19. Across the whole study: The United States, Italy and Spain were the sources of the acute and convalescent COVID-19 samples. Nucleic acid was either cDNA or gDNA, and it came from T cells, B-cell-depleted T cells, or PBMCs.

The authors' processing: Using reference gene primer amplification, nucleated cell counts were estimated. The protocol was immunoSEQ multiplex PCR, while the TCRdb copy is restricted to in-frame clones and leaves out a portion. The V and J calls and the clone size are those of that table, but D and trimming were determined from the DNA. The sample lists 180,000 or so clones, around 86% occurring once. The ends lost 7 bases at V and 2 bases at J; junction bases unmatched: 3. This CDR3 comprises 12 residues. Germline-derived CDR1 and CDR2 are SQVTM and ANQGSEA. This chain joins TRBV29-1 and TRBJ2-3; TRBD2 agrees at 7 bases. The sample consisted of peripheral blood. The source of this sequence is a man aged 55 to 70 with acute or convalescent COVID-19. The CDR3 reads CSARGDTDTQYF. Here the CDR3 DNA reads TGCAGCGCCCGGGGGGACACAGATACGCAGTATTTT.